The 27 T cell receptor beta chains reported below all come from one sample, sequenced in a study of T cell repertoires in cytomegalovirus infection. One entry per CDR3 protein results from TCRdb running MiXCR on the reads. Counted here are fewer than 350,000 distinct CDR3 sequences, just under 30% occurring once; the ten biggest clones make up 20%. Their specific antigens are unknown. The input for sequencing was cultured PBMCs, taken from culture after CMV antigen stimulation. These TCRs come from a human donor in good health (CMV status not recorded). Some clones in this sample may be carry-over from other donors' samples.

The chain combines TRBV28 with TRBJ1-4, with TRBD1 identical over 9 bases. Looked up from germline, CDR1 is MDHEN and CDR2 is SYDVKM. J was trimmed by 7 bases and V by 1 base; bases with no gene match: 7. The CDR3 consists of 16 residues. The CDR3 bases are TGTGCCAGCAGTTTATCGCCGGGACAGGGAACTGAAAAACTGTTTTTT. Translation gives CASSLSPGQGTEKLFF.

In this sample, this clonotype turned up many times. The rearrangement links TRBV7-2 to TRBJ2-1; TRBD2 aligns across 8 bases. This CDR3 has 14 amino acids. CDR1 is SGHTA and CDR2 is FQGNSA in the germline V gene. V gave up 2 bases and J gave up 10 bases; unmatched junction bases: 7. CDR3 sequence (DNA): TGTGCCAGCAGCTTAATACGGGGGGGAATCGAGCAGTTCTTC. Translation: CASSLIRGGIEQFF. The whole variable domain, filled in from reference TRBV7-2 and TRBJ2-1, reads GAGVSQSPSNKVTEKGKDVELRCDPISGHTALYWYRQSLGQGLEFLIYFQGNSAPDKSGLPSDRFSAERTGGSVSTLTIQRTQQEDSAVYLCASSLIRGGIEQFFGPGTRLTVL.

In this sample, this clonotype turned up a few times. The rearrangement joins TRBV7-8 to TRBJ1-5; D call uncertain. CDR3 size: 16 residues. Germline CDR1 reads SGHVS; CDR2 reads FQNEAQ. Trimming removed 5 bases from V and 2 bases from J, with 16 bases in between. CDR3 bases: TGTGCCAGCAGCCCCCTTACCAGCTACGGCAATCAGCCCCAGCATTTT. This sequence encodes CASSPLTSYGNQPQHF.

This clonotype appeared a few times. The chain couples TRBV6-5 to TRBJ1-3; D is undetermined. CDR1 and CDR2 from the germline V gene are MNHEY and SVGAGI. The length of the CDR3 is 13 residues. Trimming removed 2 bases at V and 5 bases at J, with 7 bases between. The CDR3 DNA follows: TGTGCCAGCAGTTACCGCCTCCGAAACACCATATATTTT. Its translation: CASSYRLRNTIYF.

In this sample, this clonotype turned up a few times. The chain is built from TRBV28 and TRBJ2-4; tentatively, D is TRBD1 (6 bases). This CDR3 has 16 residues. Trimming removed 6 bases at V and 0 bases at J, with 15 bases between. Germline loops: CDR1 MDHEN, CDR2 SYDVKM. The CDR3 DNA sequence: TGTGCCAGCAGACCCTCCGGGACAATAGCCAAAAACATTCAGTACTTC. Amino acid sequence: CASRPSGTIAKNIQYF.

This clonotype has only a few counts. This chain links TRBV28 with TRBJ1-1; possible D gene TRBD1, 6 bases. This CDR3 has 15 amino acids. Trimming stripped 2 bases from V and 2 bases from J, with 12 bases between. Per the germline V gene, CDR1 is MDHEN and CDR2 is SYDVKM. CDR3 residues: CASSLPRGTNTEAFF. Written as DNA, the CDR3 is TGTGCCAGCAGTTTACCCAGGGGTACTAACACTGAAGCTTTCTTT. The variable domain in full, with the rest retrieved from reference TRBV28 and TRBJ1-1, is DVKVTQSSRYLVKRTGEKVFLECVQDMDHENMFWYRQDPGLGLRLIYFSYDVKMKEKGDIPEGYSVSREKKERFSLILESASTNQTSMYLCASSLPRGTNTEAFFGQGTRLTVV.

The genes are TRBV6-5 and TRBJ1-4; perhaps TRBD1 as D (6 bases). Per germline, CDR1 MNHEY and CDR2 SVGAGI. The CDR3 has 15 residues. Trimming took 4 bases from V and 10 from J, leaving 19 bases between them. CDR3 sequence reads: CASSSGQLQGGKLFF. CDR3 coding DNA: TGTGCCAGCAGTTCCGGACAGCTCCAAGGGGGAAAACTGTTTTTT.

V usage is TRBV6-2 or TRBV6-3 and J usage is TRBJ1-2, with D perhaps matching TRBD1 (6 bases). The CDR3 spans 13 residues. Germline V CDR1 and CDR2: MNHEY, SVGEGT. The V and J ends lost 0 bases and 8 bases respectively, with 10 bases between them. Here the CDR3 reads CASSYSRGIGYTF. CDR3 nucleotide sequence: TGTGCCAGCAGTTACTCGAGGGGGATCGGCTACACCTTC.

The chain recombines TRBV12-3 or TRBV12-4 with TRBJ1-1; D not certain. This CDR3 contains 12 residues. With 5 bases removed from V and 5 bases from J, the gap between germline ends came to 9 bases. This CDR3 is CASSPIITEAFF. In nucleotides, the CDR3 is TGTGCCAGCAGTCCCATAATAACTGAAGCTTTCTTT.

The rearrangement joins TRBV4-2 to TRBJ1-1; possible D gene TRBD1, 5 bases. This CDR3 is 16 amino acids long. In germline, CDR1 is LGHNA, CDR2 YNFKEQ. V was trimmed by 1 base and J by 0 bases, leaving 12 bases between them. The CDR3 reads CASSQAVRGVNTEAFF. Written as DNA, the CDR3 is TGTGCCAGCAGCCAAGCCGTCCGGGGCGTGAACACTGAAGCTTTCTTT.

DNA of the CDR3: TGTGCCAGCAGTTTACGACAGCGGGAAAAACTGTTTTTT. Translation: CASSLRQREKLFF. The chain uses TRBV12-3 or TRBV12-4 and TRBJ1-4; possibly TRBD1 for D (5 bases). Trimming pared 2 bases from V and 8 bases from J, leaving 9 bases between. The CDR3 covers 13 residues.

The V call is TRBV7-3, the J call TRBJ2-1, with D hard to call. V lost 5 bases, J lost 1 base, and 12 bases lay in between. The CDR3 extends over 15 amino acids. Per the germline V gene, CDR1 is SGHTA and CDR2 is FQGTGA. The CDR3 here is CASSPQTTSYNEQFF. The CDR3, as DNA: TGTGCCAGCAGCCCCCAAACTACATCCTACAATGAGCAGTTCTTC.

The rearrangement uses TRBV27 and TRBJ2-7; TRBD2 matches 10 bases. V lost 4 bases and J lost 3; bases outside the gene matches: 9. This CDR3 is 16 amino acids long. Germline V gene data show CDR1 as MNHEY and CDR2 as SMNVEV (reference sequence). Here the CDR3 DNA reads TGTGCCAGCAGTTCCCCTCCTAGCGGGAGAAGCTACGAGCAGTACTTC. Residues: CASSSPPSGRSYEQYF.

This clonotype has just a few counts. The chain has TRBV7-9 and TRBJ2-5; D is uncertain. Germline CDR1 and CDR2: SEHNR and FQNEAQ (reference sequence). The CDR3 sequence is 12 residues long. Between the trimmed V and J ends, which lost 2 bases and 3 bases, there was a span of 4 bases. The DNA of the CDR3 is TGTGCCAGCAGCTTAAAAGAAGAGACCCAGTACTTC. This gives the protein CASSLKEETQYF.

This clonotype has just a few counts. The CDR3 loop is CASSSRVETQYF. The CDR3 coding sequence is TGTGCCAGCAGTTCCAGGGTGGAGACCCAGTACTTC. The chain is built from TRBV28 and TRBJ2-5; tentatively, D is TRBD1 (5 bases). Deletions cut 4 bases from V and 5 bases from J, with 8 bases between. The CDR3 totals 12 residues. Per germline, CDR1 MDHEN and CDR2 SYDVKM.

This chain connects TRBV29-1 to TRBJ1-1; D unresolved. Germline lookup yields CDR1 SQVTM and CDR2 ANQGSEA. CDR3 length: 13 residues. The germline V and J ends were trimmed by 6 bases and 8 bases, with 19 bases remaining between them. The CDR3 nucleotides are TGCAGCGTCCCGATTAGCGACAAGCTAGAAGCTTTCTTT. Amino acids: CSVPISDKLEAFF.

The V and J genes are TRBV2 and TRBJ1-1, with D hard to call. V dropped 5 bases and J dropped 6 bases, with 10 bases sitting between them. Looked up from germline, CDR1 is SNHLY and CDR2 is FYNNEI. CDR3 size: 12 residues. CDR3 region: CASSKVAAEAFF. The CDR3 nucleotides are TGTGCCAGCAGTAAAGTTGCGGCTGAAGCTTTCTTT.

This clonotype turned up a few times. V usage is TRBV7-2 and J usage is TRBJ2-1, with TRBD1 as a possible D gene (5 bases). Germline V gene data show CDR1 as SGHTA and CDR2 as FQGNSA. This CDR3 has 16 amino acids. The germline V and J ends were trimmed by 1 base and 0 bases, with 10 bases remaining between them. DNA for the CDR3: TGTGCCAGCAGCTTAGAGGGGTCATTCTCCTACAATGAGCAGTTCTTC. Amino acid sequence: CASSLEGSFSYNEQFF.

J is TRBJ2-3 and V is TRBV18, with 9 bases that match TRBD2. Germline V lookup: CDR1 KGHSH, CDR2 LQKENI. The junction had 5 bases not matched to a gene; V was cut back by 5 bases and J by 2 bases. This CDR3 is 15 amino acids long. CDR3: CASSELAGNTDTQYF. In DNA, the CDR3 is TGTGCCAGCTCAGAGCTAGCGGGGAACACAGATACGCAGTATTTT.

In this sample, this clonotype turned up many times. The chain's CDR3 is CASCQAGGPVNEQFF. In nucleotides, the CDR3 is TGTGCCAGCTGCCAAGCGGGGGGGCCAGTGAATGAGCAGTTCTTC. This chain links TRBV7-9 with TRBJ2-1; 10 bases line up with TRBD2. The trim removed 8 bases at V and 7 bases at J, leaving 11 bases unmatched. The CDR3 is 15 residues long. Per the germline V gene, CDR1 is SEHNR and CDR2 is FQNEAQ (reference sequence).

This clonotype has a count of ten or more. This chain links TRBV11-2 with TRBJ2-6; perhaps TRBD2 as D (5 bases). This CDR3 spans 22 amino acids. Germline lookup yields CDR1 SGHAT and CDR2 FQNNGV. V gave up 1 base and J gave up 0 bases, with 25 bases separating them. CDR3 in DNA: TGTGCCAGCAGCTTAGTTGGGAGATTGAACCCAAGAGGCATCTCTGGGGCCAACGTCCTGACTTTC. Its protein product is CASSLVGRLNPRGISGANVLTF.

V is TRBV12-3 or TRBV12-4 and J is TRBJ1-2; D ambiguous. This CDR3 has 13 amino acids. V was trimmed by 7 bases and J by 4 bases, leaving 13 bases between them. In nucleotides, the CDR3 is TGTGCCAGCATATCAGAAGGGCCCTATGGCTACACCTTC. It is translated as CASISEGPYGYTF.

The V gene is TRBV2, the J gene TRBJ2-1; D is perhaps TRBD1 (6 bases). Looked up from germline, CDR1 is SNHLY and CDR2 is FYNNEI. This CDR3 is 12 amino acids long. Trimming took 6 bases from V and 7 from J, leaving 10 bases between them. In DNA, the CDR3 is TGTGCCAGCAGGTACAGGGCAAATGAGCAGTTCTTC. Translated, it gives CASRYRANEQFF.

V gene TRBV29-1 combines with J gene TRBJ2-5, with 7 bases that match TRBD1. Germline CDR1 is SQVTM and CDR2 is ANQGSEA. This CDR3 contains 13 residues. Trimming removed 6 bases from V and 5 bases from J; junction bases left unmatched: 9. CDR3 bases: TGCAGCGTGAGAGAGGGGGCGTCGGAGACCCAGTACTTC. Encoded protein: CSVREGASETQYF.

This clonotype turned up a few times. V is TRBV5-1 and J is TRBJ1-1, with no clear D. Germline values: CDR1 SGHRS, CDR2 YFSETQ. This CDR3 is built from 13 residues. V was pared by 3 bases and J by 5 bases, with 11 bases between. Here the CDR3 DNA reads TGCGCCAGCAGCTCAGTTTTGGAAACTGAAGCTTTCTTT. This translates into CASSSVLETEAFF.

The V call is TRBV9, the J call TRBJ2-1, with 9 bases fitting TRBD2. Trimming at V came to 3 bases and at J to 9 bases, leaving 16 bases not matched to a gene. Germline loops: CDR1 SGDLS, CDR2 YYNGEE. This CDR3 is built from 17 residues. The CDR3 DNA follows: TGTGCCAGCAGCGGCGGGCCAGCGGGAGGAATTTTAGGTGAGCAGTTCTTC. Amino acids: CASSGGPAGGILGEQFF.

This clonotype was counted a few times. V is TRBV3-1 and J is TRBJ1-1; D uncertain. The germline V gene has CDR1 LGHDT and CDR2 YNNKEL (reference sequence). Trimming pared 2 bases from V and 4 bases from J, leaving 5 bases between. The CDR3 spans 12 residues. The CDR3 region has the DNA TGTGCCAGCAGCCAAAGTAGCACTGAAGCTTTCTTT. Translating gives CASSQSSTEAFF.